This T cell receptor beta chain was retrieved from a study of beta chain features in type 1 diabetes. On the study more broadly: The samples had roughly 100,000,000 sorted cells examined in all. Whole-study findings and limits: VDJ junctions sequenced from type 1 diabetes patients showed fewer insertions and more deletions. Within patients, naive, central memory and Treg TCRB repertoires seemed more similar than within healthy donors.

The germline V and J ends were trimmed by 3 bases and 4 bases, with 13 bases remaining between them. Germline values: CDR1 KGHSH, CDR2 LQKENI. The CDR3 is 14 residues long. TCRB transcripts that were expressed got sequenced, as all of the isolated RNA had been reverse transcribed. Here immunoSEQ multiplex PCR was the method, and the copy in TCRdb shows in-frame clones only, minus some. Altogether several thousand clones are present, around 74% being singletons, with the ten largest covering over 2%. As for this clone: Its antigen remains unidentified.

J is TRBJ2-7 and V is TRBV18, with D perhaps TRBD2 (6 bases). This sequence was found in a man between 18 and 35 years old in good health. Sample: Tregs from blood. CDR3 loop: CASSPAIGGYEQYF. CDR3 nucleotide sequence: TGTGCCAGCTCACCGGCTATAGGAGGGTACGAGCAGTACTTC.